This note documents a single T cell receptor (beta chain) sequence. There is no known antigen for this receptor. Base qualities are not recorded, but no much larger clone differs from it by a single base. The CDR3, cysteine through phenylalanine, is 13 amino acids long. The retained sequence is limited to the CDR3, 39 bases, with the frame set at the first base. CDR1 and CDR2, looked up from the germline V gene, are MNHEY and SVGAGI. At the junction V is shortened by 5 bases and J by 3 bases; bases outside the gene matches: 1. This specimen comes from a study of blood T cell repertoires in COVID-19 (dated by TCRdb to the early 2020s). As for the study more broadly: Collaborator samples came from the United States, Italy and Spain and covered acute and convalescent phases of COVID-19. The material from the prospective study consisted of cDNA or gDNA derived from T cells, B-cell-depleted T cells, or PBMCs. Deeply sampled blood TCRbeta repertoires from subjects exposed to, actively infected with, or recovered from COVID-19 were included in the dataset. A freely available public database, intended as a resource for researchers studying the immune response to SARS-CoV-2, is where the repertoires were released. Samples came from the ongoing ImmuneRACE study (first 160 participants) plus 1,254 subjects from 6 global collaborators. A de-identified subject ID, COVID-19 status, age in years and sex were almost always included in the sample metadata. HLA class I and class II types, where available, came from metadata supplied by the sample provider rather than from assay-based typing. What the authors observed across the whole study: Clinical and demographic metadata were provided uncurated, with the amount varying by source and participant.

The collaborating institutions used their own protocols to collect whole blood in K2EDTA tubes. Collaborator samples were shipped for TCRbeta analysis as frozen whole blood, isolated PBMCs, or DNA extracted from either sample type. TCRbeta CDR3 regions were amplified from genomic DNA using the immunoSEQ Assay, a bias-controlled multiplex PCR. For the original study's pipeline: Within the assay, amplification of reference gene primers was used to estimate how many nucleated cells each sample contained. To quantify the absolute abundance of each unique TCRbeta CDR3 rearrangement, sequence reads were collapsed and filtered. For each sample, productive Simpson clonality was calculated by taking the square root of Simpson's diversity index across productive rearrangements. TCRdb re-hosts the immuneACCESS table, in-frame sequences only. Its copies lack some clones; in the studies checked, an unresolved V gene accounts for under half of them, and the cause for the rest is not known. The D gene and trimming were derived from the DNA, and the V and J assignments and clone size from that table. The sample profile shows 100,000 to 150,000 clones; approximately 90% of them were found once. More than 1.5% of the sample is held by the ten biggest clonotypes.

The clonotype originates from a human donor in a cohort sampled during active COVID-19. The sequenced sample was peripheral blood. The chain is encoded by TRBV6-5 joined to TRBJ2-5; a stretch of 9 junction bases matches TRBD2. The sequenced DNA is TGTGCCAGCAGTCCTAGCGGGGAAGAGACCCAGTACTTC. Its translation is CASSPSGEETQYF.